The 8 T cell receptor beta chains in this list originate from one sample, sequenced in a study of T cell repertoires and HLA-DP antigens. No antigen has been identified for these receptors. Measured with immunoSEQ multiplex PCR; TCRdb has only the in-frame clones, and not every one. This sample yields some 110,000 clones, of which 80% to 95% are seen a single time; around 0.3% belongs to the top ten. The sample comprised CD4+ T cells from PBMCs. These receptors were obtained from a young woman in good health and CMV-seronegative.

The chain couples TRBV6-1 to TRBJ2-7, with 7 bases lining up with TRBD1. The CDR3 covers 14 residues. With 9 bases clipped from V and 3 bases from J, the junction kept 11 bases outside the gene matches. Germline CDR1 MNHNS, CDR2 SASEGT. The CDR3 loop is CASLPGTENYEQYF. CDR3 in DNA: TGTGCCAGTCTCCCCGGGACAGAAAACTACGAGCAGTACTTC.

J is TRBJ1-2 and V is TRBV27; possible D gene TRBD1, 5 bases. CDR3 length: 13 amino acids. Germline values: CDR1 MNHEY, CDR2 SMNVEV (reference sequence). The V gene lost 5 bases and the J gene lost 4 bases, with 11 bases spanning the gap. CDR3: CASSIQATYGYTF. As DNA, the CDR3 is TGTGCCAGCAGTATACAGGCGACCTATGGCTACACCTTC.

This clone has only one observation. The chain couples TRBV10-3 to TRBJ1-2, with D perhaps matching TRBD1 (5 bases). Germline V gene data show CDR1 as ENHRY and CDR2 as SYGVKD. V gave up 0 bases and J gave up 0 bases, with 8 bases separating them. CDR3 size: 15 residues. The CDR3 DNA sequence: TGTGCCATCAGTGAGTCATTAGGGGCTAACTATGGCTACACCTTC. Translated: CAISESLGANYGYTF.

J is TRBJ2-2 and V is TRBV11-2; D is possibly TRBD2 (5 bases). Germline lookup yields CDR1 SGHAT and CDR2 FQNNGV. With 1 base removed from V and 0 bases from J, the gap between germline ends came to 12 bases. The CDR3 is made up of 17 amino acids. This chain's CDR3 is CASSLGAAGANTGELFF. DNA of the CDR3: TGTGCCAGCAGCTTAGGGGCAGCCGGGGCGAACACCGGGGAGCTGTTTTTT.

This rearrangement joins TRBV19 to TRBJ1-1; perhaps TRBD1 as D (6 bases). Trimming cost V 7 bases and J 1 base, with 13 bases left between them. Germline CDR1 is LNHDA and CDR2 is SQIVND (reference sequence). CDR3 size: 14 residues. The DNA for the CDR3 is TGTGCCAGTATACCGGGGGCTACGAACACTGAAGCTTTCTTT. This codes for CASIPGATNTEAFF.

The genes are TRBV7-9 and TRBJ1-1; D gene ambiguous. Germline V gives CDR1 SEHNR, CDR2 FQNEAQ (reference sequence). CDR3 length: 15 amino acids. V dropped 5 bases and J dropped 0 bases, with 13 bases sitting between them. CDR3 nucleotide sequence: TGTGCCAGCAGCCGCTTAGGACCTTTGAACACTGAAGCTTTCTTT. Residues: CASSRLGPLNTEAFF.

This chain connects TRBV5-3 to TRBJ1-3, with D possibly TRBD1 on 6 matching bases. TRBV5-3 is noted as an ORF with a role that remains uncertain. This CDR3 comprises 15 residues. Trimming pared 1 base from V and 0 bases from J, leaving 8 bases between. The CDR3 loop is CARSLNRDSGNTIYF. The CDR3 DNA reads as TGTGCCAGAAGCTTGAACAGGGACTCTGGAAACACCATATATTTT.

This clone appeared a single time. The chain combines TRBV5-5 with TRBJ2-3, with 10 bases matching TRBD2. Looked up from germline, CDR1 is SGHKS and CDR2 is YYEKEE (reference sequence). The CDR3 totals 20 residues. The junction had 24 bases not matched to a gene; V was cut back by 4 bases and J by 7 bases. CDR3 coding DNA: TGTGCCAGCAGCCACATTGGGCCTAGCGGGGGTGGGTCAAAGGGAAATACGCAGTATTTT. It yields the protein CASSHIGPSGGGSKGNTQYF.